The 29 T cell receptor beta chains below all came from one sample that was sequenced in a study of shared clonotypes between healthy human individuals. The assay was immunoSEQ multiplex PCR, and TCRdb's table has in-frame clones only and misses some. Counted here are about 480,000 clones, nearly 80% occurring once; the ten biggest clones make up approximately 12%. The sequenced sample was PBMCs. These receptors all come from a woman aged 40 to 50 in good health. Some clones in this sample may be carry-over from other donors' samples.

The J gene is TRBJ2-7, the V gene TRBV29-1; D perhaps matches TRBD1 (6 bases). The CDR3 length is 11 residues. Per germline, CDR1 SQVTM and CDR2 ANQGSEA. V was cut by 5 bases and J by 6 bases, with 11 bases left in between. The CDR3 nucleotides are TGCAGCGTTTGGGGGCAGGGCGAGCAGTACTTC. Encoded protein: CSVWGQGEQYF.

This chain connects TRBV7-6 to TRBJ1-2, with no clear D. V gave up 7 bases and J gave up 7 bases, with 13 bases separating them. CDR1 and CDR2 from the germline V gene are SGHVS and FNYEAQ. The CDR3 is 12 residues long. CDR3 sequence: CASTSGVSGYTF. DNA for the CDR3: TGTGCCAGCACCTCCGGGGTTTCTGGCTACACCTTC.

Only one count was recorded for this clone. The chain recombines TRBV19 with TRBJ2-1; 7 nucleotides agree with TRBD2. There are 19 residues in the CDR3. CDR1 and CDR2 (germline): LNHDA, SQIVND (reference sequence). Unmatched junction bases numbered 15, after V lost 0 bases and J lost 4 bases. The CDR3: CASSIDGRTRRSLYNEQFF. The CDR3 bases are TGTGCCAGTAGTATAGATGGCCGGACTAGGAGGTCGCTATACAATGAGCAGTTCTTC.

The rearrangement joins TRBV5-5 to TRBJ1-2; tentative D call: TRBD1 (6 bases). The V gene lost 1 base and the J gene lost 3 bases, with 13 bases spanning the gap. The CDR3 totals 15 residues. Germline loops: CDR1 SGHKS, CDR2 YYEKEE (reference sequence). CDR3 coding DNA: TGTGCCAGCAGCTTGTCTACAGGGTTGGACTATGGCTACACCTTC. Its translation: CASSLSTGLDYGYTF.

V is TRBV29-1 and J is TRBJ1-1; D uncertain. The length of the CDR3 is 13 residues. Germline CDR1 and CDR2: SQVTM and ANQGSEA. V lost 4 bases and J 0 bases, leaving 9 bases between the germline ends. CDR3 nucleotide sequence: TGCAGCGTTGGGGTCAGCATGAACACTGAAGCTTTCTTT. Amino acid sequence: CSVGVSMNTEAFF.

This clone was counted only a few times. V is TRBV7-9 and J is TRBJ2-7; 11 bases align to TRBD2. The V gene's germline CDR1 is SEHNR and CDR2 FQNEAQ (reference sequence). The V segment lost 4 bases and the J segment 2 bases; nucleotides outside the gene matches: 7. The CDR3 is made up of 16 amino acids. The CDR3 sequence is CASSSPGTSGTYEQYF. The CDR3 DNA reads TGTGCCAGCAGCTCTCCAGGGACTAGCGGCACCTACGAGCAGTACTTC.

Note on this clone: One end of the junction is discordant with germline, which a read error may explain. Other DNA sequences in this specimen translate into the identical CDR3. The CDR3 DNA follows: TGCGCCACCCGGGACTCCCCCGGATGGGAGCAGTACTTC. It codes for CATRDSPGWEQYF. J is TRBJ2-7 and V is TRBV2, with D perhaps matching TRBD2 (6 bases). The germline CDR1 and CDR2 sequences are SNHLY and FYNNEI. The CDR3 is made up of 13 amino acids.

V gene TRBV4-1 combines with J gene TRBJ2-1, with TRBD2 identical over 8 bases. Germline CDR1 reads MGHRA; CDR2 reads YSYEKL. V shed 8 bases and J 7 bases; nucleotides not matched to a gene: 7. The CDR3 loop spans 13 amino acids. CDR3 sequence reads: CASGLAGGNEQFF. The CDR3 DNA reads TGCGCCAGCGGGCTAGCGGGTGGTAATGAGCAGTTCTTC.

DNA of the CDR3: TGTGCCAGCAGCCAAGTCCGGACTAGCGGGAGGTCGGGGGGTGAGACCCAGTACTTC. Protein sequence: CASSQVRTSGRSGGETQYF. V gene TRBV4-2 combines with J gene TRBJ2-5, with 14 bases identical to TRBD2. CDR1 LGHNA and CDR2 YNFKEQ come from the germline V gene. Trimming at V came to 1 base and at J to 5 bases, leaving 12 bases not matched to a gene. The CDR3 runs 19 residues.

This clone was counted between two and nine times. The chain combines TRBV30 with TRBJ2-7, with 7 bases that match TRBD2. This CDR3 region has 15 residues. Germline V gene sequence: CDR1 GTSNPN, CDR2 SVGIG (reference sequence). V gave up 0 bases and J gave up 2 bases; unmatched junction bases: 7. In DNA form, the CDR3 reads TGTGCCTGGAGTGTAGGCCTAGCGGCCGCCTACGAGCAGTACTTC. Protein product: CAWSVGLAAAYEQYF.

V gene TRBV18 combines with J gene TRBJ2-7; D unclear. CDR1 and CDR2 (germline): KGHSH, LQKENI. This CDR3 region has 10 residues. V lost 8 bases and J 7 bases, leaving 9 bases between the germline ends. The CDR3 protein is CASPSWEQYF. CDR3 nucleotide sequence: TGTGCCAGCCCCTCCTGGGAGCAGTACTTC.

The V gene is TRBV9, the J gene TRBJ2-1, with 8 bases aligning to TRBD2. V dropped 0 bases and J dropped 5; count of bases not matched to a gene: 10. Per germline, CDR1 SGDLS and CDR2 YYNGEE. The CDR3 runs 17 residues. Here the CDR3 reads CASSVGTSGSIDNEQFF. CDR3 nucleotide sequence: TGTGCCAGCAGCGTAGGGACCAGCGGGAGCATCGACAATGAGCAGTTCTTC.

As regards this clone: A read error is the likely source, as a far larger clone sits one nucleotide away. The V and J genes are TRBV6-1 and TRBJ1-1, with D possibly TRBD1 on 5 matching bases. Germline lookup yields CDR1 MNHNS and CDR2 SASEGT. This CDR3 is 15 amino acids long. CDR3: CASRGPGAMNAEAFF. The DNA for the CDR3 is TGTGCCAGCAGGGGCCCCGGGGCAATGAACGCTGAAGCTTTCTTT.

The genes are TRBV4-1 and TRBJ1-5; the D is unclear. CDR3 length: 15 residues. Trimming took off 4 bases at V and 0 bases at J, with 10 bases between the two ends. CDR1 and CDR2 from the germline V gene are MGHRA and YSYEKL. The CDR3 DNA follows: TGCGCCAGCAGCCCCAGATGGGATAGCAATCAGCCCCAGCATTTT. Its translation: CASSPRWDSNQPQHF.

This clone has just a few counts. The gene calls are TRBV6-6 and TRBJ2-1; D gene unclear. The CDR3 is 14 amino acids. V was shortened by 6 bases and J by 9 bases, with 18 bases between the two germline ends. Germline loops: CDR1 MNHNY, CDR2 SVGAGI (reference sequence). The CDR3 loop is CASRDVRNRAEQFF. The CDR3, as DNA: TGTGCCAGCAGAGACGTGCGGAATAGGGCTGAGCAGTTCTTC.

The V and J genes are TRBV20-1 and TRBJ1-2; D not certain. The CDR3 is 10 amino acids. The ends were cut back, 6 bases at V and 3 bases at J, with 5 bases in the middle. CDR1 and CDR2 (germline): DFQATT, SNEGSKA (reference sequence). CDR3 DNA sequence: TGCAGTGCCCGATACTATGGCTACACCTTC. Translated: CSARYYGYTF.

The chain couples TRBV6-6 to TRBJ1-4; TRBD1 might be the D (6 bases). V lost 6 bases and J 7 bases, leaving 15 bases between the germline ends. Germline V gives CDR1 MNHNY, CDR2 SVGAGI (reference sequence). The CDR3 contains 14 residues. CDR3 coding DNA: TGTGCCAGCAGGCCCCCAGGGGAGGTTGAAAAACTGTTTTTT. Translating it yields CASRPPGEVEKLFF.

J is TRBJ1-3 and V is TRBV19; D not certain. Germline CDR1 and CDR2: LNHDA and SQIVND (reference sequence). V gave up 8 bases and J gave up 0 bases, with 14 bases separating them. The CDR3 contains 15 residues. The DNA of the CDR3 is TGTGCCAGTGGAATGGTGTCGAGCTCTGGAAACACCATATATTTT. It codes for CASGMVSSSGNTIYF. The variable domain in full, completed from reference TRBV19 and TRBJ1-3, reads DGGITQSPKYLFRKEGQNVTLSCEQNLNHDAMYWYRQDPGQGLRLIYYSQIVNDFQKGDIAEGYSVSREKKESFPLTVTSAQKNPTAFYLCASGMVSSSGNTIYFGEGSWLTVV.

The CDR3 DNA reads TGTGCCAGCAGTACACCCTACGAGCAGTACTTC. Its protein product is CASSTPYEQYF. V gene TRBV5-5 combines with J gene TRBJ2-7; no firm D call. The length of the CDR3 is 11 residues. Germline CDR1 is SGHKS and CDR2 is YYEKEE (reference sequence). Trimming stripped 5 bases from V and 2 bases from J, with 5 bases between.

This clone occurred many times. J is TRBJ1-1 and V is TRBV4-1; TRBD1 is a possible D gene (5 bases). Germline V gene sequence: CDR1 MGHRA, CDR2 YSYEKL. The CDR3 is 15 amino acids. Trimming took off 2 bases at V and 7 bases at J, with 17 bases between the two ends. This CDR3 is CASSQPIRRDGEAFF. As DNA, the CDR3 is TGCGCCAGCAGCCAACCGATAAGGAGGGACGGTGAAGCTTTCTTT.

This chain links TRBV6-1 with TRBJ2-7; D not certain. In germline, CDR1 is MNHNS, CDR2 SASEGT. This CDR3 spans 14 amino acids. With 4 bases removed from V and 7 bases from J, the gap between germline ends came to 17 bases. CDR3 loop: CASSVVFLLTEQYF. CDR3 in DNA: TGTGCCAGCAGTGTCGTCTTCCTCCTAACAGAGCAGTACTTC.

This rearrangement joins TRBV28 to TRBJ2-2, with 10 positions matching TRBD2. Per germline, CDR1 MDHEN and CDR2 SYDVKM. This CDR3 has 18 residues. V gave up 1 base and J gave up 4 bases; unmatched junction bases: 9. The CDR3 DNA reads as TGTGCCAGCAGTTTATTGGGGGGGCTAGCGGGAGCCACCGGGGAGCTGTTTTTT. It specifies CASSLLGGLAGATGELFF.

V gene TRBV7-8 combines with J gene TRBJ2-5; 7 bases fit TRBD2. CDR1 is SGHVS and CDR2 is FQNEAQ in the germline V gene. The CDR3 extends over 13 amino acids. V lost 6 bases, J lost 5 bases, and 6 bases stayed unmatched. The CDR3 DNA reads TGTGCCAGCAGTCTAGGGAGGGTGGAGACCCAGTACTTC. Its translation: CASSLGRVETQYF.

This sequence joins TRBV6-5 and TRBJ1-5; tentative D call: TRBD1 (5 bases). Trimming removed 6 bases from V and 2 bases from J, with 11 bases in between. Germline lookup yields CDR1 MNHEY and CDR2 SVGAGI. The CDR3 is 14 amino acids. CDR3 in amino acids: CASSLQGGNQPQHF. In nucleotides, the CDR3 is TGTGCCAGCAGCCTTCAGGGTGGCAATCAGCCCCAGCATTTT.

The rearrangement joins TRBV2 to TRBJ1-2; 9 bases line up with TRBD1. V lost 6 bases, J lost 8 bases, and 10 bases stayed unmatched. The germline V gene encodes CDR1 SNHLY and CDR2 FYNNEI. CDR3 size: 14 residues. In nucleotides, the CDR3 is TGTGCCAGCAGCGCGACAGGGGGATTTGGCGGCTACACCTTC. Protein sequence: CASSATGGFGGYTF.

The rearrangement joins TRBV5-1 to TRBJ2-7, with D perhaps matching TRBD2 (6 bases). Germline V gene sequence: CDR1 SGHRS, CDR2 YFSETQ. The V end lost 4 bases, the J end lost 5 bases, and 10 bases lay between the germline ends. The CDR3 runs 12 residues. The CDR3: CASSVTGDEQYF. The CDR3 DNA follows: TGCGCCAGCAGCGTCACGGGAGACGAGCAGTACTTC.

This clone was observed a few times. The chain has TRBV6-4 and TRBJ2-2, with D unresolved. Per germline, CDR1 MRHNA and CDR2 SNTAGT. V lost 2 bases and J 4 bases, leaving 8 bases between the germline ends. This CDR3 has 14 amino acids. The CDR3 DNA sequence: TGTGCCAGCAGTGACGATACAGCCACCGGGGAGCTGTTTTTT. Translated, it gives CASSDDTATGELFF.

This clone has a single count. V and J are TRBV7-2 and TRBJ2-1; 9 nucleotides agree with TRBD1. CDR3 length equals 15 residues. V lost 5 bases, J lost 12 bases, and 14 bases stayed unmatched. Looked up from germline, CDR1 is SGHTA and CDR2 is FQGNSA. In DNA, the CDR3 is TGTGCCAGCAGCGCAACCGGGACAGGGACCGCGGGGCAGTTCTTC. Its protein is CASSATGTGTAGQFF.

The chain has TRBV5-5 and TRBJ1-5; tentative D call: TRBD1 (6 bases). Between the trimmed V and J ends, which lost 4 bases and 2 bases, there was a span of 10 bases. CDR1 SGHKS and CDR2 YYEKEE come from the germline V gene (reference sequence). The CDR3 extends over 14 amino acids. The CDR3 coding sequence is TGTGCCAGCAGCCCAAGGACAGGCAATCAGCCCCAGCATTTT. This sequence encodes CASSPRTGNQPQHF.